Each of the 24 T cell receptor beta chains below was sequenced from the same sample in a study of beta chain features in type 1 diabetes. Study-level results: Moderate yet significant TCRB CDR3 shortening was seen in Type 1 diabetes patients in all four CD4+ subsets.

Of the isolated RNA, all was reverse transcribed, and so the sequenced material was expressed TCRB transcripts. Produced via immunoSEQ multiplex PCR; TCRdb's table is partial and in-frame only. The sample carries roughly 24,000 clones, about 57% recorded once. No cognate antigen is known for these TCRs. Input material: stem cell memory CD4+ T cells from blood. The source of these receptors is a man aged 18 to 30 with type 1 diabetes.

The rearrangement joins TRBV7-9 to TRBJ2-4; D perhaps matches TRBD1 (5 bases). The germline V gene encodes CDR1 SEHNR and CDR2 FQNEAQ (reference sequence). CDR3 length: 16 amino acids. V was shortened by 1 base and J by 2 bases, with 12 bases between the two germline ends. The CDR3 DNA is TGTGCCAGCAGCTTAGGGGCAGGGTCTCCCAAAAACATTCAGTACTTC. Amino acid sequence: CASSLGAGSPKNIQYF.

The CDR3 is CASSRKSNGGETQYF. The CDR3 nucleotides are TGTGCCAGCAGTAGGAAGTCTAATGGAGGGGAGACCCAGTACTTC. J is TRBJ2-5 and V is TRBV6-1; a weak D match, TRBD2 (6 bases). The V gene's germline CDR1 is MNHNS and CDR2 SASEGT. This CDR3 comprises 15 residues. With 5 bases removed from V and 5 bases from J, the gap between germline ends came to 18 bases.

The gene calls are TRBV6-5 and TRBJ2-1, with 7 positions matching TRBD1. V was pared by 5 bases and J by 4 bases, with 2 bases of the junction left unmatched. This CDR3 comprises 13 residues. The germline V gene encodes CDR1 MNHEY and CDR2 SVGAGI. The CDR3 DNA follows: TGTGCCAGCAGTAAACAGGGGTACAATGAGCAGTTCTTC. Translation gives CASSKQGYNEQFF.

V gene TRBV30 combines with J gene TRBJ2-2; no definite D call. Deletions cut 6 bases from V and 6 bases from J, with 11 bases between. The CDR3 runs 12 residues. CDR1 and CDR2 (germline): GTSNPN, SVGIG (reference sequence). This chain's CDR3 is CACAARSGELFF. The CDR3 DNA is TGTGCCTGTGCAGCGAGGTCCGGGGAGCTGTTTTTT.

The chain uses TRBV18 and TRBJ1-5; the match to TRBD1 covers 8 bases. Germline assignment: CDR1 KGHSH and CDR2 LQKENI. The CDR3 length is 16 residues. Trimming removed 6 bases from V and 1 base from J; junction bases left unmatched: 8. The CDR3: CASSLGQGMSNQPQHF. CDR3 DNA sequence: TGTGCCAGCTCCCTCGGACAGGGCATGAGCAATCAGCCCCAGCATTTT.

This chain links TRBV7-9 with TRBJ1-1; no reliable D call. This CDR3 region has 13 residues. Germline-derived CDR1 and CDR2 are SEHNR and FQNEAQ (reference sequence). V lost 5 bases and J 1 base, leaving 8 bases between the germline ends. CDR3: CASSRNRNTEAFF. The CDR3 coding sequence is TGTGCCAGCAGCCGAAACAGGAACACTGAAGCTTTCTTT.

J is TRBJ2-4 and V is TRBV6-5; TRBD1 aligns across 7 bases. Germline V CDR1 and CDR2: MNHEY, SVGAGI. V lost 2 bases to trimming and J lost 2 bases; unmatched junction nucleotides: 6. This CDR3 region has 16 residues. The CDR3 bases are TGTGCCAGCAGTTACCAGACGACAGGGACCAAAAACATTCAGTACTTC. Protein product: CASSYQTTGTKNIQYF.

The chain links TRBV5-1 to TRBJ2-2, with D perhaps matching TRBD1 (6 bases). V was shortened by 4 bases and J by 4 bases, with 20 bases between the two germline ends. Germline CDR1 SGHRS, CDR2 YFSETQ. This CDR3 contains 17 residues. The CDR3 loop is CASSPYRDGYGTGELFF. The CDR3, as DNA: TGCGCCAGCAGCCCTTACAGGGACGGGTATGGCACCGGGGAGCTGTTTTTT.

The chain's CDR3 is CASSLDRSPSEQYF. CDR3 nucleotides: TGTGCCAGCAGCTTAGACAGGTCTCCCAGCGAGCAGTACTTC. The rearrangement uses TRBV11-2 and TRBJ2-7; D not certain. CDR1 and CDR2 (germline): SGHAT, FQNNGV. This CDR3 contains 14 residues. V was pared by 0 bases and J by 6 bases, with 12 bases between.

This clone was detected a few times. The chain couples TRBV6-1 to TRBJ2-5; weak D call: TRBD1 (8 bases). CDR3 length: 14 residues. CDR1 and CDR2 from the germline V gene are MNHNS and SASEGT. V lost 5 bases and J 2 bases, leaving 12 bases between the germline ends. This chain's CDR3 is CASSTGGEQETQYF. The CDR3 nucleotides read TGTGCCAGCAGTACAGGGGGGGAGCAAGAGACCCAGTACTTC.

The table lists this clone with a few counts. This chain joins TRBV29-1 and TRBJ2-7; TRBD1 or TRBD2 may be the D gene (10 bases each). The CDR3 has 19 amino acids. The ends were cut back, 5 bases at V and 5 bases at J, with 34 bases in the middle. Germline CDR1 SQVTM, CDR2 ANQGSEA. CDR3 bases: TGCAGCGTTCAGCCCGGGACAGGGGTTAAGCGGGAGGGAGGTAACGAGCAGTACTTC. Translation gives CSVQPGTGVKREGGNEQYF.

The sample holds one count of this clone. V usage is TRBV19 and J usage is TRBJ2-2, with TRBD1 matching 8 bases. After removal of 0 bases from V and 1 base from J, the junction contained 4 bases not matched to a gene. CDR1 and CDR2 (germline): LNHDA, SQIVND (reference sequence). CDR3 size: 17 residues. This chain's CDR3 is CASSIDRTGRNTGELFF. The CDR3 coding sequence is TGTGCCAGTAGTATAGACAGGACAGGGAGGAACACCGGGGAGCTGTTTTTT.

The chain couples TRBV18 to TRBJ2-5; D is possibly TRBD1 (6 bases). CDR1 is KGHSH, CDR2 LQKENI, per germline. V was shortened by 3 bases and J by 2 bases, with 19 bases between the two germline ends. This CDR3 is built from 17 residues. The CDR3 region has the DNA TGTGCCAGCTCACCGTCGGCGCCGGGACACCTGCAAGAGACCCAGTACTTC. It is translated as CASSPSAPGHLQETQYF.

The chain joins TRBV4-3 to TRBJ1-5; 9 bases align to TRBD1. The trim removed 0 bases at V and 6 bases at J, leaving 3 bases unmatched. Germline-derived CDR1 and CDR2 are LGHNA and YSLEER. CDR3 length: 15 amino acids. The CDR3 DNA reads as TGCGCCAGCAGCCAAGATGGGACAGGGCTTCAGCCCCAGCATTTT. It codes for CASSQDGTGLQPQHF.

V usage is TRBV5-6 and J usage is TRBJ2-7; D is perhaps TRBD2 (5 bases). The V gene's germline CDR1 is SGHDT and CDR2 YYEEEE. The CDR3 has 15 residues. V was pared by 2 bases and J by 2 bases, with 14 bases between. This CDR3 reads CASSFTPTGTYEQYF. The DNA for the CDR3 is TGTGCCAGCAGCTTCACTCCCACGGGGACCTACGAGCAGTACTTC.

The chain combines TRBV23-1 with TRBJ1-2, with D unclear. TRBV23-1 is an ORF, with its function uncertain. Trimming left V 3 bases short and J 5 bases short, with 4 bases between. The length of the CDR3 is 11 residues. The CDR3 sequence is CASSHQYGYTF. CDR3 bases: TGCGCCAGCAGTCATCAGTATGGCTACACCTTC.

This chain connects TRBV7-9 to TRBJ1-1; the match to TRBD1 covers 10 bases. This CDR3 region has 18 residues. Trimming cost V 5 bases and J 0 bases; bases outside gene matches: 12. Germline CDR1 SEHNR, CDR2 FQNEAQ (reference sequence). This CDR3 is CASSIRPGQGNVNTEAFF. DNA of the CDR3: TGTGCCAGCAGCATCAGACCGGGACAGGGGAACGTGAACACTGAAGCTTTCTTT.

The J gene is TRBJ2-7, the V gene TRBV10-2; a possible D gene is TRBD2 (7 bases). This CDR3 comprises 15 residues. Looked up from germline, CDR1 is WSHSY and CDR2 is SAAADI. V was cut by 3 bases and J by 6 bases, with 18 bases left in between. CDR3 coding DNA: TGCGCCAGCAGTGATGGCCGCCACGGGGGGCTCGAGCAGTACTTC. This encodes CASSDGRHGGLEQYF.

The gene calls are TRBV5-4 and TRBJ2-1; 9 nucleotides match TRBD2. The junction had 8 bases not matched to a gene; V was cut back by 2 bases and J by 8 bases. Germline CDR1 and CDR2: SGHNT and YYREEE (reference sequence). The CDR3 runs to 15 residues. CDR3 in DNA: TGTGCCAGCAGCTTTTATAGCGGGAGATCGGATGAGCAGTTCTTC. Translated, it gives CASSFYSGRSDEQFF.

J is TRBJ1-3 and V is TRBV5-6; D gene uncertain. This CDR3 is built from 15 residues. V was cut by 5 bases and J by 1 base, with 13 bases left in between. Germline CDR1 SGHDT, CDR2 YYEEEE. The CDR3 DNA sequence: TGTGCCAGCAGGCTCGGGTTCACGTCTGGAAACACCATATATTTT. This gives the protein CASRLGFTSGNTIYF. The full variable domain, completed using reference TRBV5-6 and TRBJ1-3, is DAGVTQSPTHLIKTRGQQVTLRCSPKSGHDTVSWYQQALGQGPQFIFQYYEEEERQRGNFPDRFSGHQFPNYSSELNVNALLLGDSALYLCASRLGFTSGNTIYFGEGSWLTVV.

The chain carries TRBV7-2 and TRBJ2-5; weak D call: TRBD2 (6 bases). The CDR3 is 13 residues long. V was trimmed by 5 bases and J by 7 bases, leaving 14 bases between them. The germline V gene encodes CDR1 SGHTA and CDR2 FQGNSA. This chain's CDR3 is CASSDTSLGTQYF. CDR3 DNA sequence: TGTGCCAGCAGCGACACTAGCTTGGGGACCCAGTACTTC. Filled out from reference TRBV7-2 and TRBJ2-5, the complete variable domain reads GAGVSQSPSNKVTEKGKDVELRCDPISGHTALYWYRQSLGQGLEFLIYFQGNSAPDKSGLPSDRFSAERTGGSVSTLTIQRTQQEDSAVYLCASSDTSLGTQYFGPGTRLLVL.

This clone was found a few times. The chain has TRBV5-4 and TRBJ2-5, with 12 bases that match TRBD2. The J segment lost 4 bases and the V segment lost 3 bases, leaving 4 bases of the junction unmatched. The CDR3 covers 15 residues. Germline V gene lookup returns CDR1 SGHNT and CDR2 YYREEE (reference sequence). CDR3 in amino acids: CASSSLAGGLETQYF. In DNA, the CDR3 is TGTGCCAGCAGCTCGCTAGCGGGGGGGCTAGAGACCCAGTACTTC. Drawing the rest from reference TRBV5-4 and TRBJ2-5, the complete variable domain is ETGVTQSPTHLIKTRGQQVTLRCSSQSGHNTVSWYQQALGQGPQFIFQYYREEENGRGNFPPRFSGLQFPNYSSELNVNALELDDSALYLCASSSLAGGLETQYFGPGTRLLVL.

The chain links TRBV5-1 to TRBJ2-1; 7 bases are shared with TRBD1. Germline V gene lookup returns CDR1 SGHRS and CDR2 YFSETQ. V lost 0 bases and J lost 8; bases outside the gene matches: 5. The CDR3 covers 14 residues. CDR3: CASSLGTGLDEQFF. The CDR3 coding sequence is TGCGCCAGCAGCTTGGGGACAGGCCTCGATGAGCAGTTCTTC.

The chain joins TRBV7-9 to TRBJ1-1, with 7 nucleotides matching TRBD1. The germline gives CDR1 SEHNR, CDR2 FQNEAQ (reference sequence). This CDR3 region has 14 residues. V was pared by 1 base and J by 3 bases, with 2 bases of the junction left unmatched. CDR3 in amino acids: CASSLVTGDTEAFF. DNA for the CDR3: TGTGCCAGCAGCTTAGTTACAGGGGACACTGAAGCTTTCTTT.